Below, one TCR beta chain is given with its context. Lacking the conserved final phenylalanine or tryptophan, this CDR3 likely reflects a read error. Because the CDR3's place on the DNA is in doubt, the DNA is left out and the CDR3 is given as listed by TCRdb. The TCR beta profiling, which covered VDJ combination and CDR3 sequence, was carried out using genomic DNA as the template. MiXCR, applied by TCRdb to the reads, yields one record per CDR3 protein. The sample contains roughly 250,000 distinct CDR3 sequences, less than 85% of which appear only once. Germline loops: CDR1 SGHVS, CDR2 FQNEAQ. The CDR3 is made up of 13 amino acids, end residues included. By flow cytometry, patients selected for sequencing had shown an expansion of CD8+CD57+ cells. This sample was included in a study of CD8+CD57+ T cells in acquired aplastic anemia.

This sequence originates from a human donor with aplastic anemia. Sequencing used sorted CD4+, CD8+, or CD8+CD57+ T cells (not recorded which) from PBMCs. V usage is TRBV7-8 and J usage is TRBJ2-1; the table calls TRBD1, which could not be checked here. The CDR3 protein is CASSSKRRAEPLY.